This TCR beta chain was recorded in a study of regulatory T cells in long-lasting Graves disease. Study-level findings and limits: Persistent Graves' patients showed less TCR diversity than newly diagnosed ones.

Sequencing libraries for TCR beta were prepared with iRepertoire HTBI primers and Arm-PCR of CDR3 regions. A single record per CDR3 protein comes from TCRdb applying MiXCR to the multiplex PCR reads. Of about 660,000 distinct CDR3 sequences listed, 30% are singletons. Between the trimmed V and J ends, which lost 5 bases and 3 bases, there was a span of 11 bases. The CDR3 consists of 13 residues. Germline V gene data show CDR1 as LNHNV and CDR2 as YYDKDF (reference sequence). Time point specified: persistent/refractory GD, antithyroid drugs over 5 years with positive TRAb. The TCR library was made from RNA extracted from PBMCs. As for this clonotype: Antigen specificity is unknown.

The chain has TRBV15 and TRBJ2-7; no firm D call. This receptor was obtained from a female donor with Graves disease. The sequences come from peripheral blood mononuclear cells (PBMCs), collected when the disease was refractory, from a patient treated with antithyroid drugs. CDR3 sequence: CATSPRPDYEQYF. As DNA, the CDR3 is TGTGCCACCAGCCCCCGCCCCGACTACGAGCAGTACTTC.